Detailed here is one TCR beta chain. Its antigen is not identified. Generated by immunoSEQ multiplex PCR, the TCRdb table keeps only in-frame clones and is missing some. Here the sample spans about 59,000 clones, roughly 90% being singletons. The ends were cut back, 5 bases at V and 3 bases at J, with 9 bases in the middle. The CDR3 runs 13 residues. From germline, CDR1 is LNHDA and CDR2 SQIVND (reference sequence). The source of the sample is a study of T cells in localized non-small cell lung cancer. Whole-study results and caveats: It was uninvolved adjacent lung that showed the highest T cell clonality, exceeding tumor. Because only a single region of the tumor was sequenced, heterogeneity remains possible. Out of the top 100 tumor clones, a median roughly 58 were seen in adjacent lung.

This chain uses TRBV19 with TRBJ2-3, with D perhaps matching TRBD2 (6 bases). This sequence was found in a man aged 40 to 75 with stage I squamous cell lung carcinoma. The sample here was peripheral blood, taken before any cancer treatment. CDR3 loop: CASSGGRTDTQYF. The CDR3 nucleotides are TGTGCCAGTAGTGGGGGGAGGACAGATACGCAGTATTTT.